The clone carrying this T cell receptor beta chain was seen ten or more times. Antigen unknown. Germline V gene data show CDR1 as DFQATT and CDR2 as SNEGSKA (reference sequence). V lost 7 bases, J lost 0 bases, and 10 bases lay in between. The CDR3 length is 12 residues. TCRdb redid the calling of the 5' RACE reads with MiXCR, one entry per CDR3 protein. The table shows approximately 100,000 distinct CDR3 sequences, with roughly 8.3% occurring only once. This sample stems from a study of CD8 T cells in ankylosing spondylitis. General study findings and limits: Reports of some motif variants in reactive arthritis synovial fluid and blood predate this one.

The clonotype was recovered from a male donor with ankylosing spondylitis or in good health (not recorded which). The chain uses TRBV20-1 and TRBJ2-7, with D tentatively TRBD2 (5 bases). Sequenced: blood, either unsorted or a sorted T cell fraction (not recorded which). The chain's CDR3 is CSGRNFSYEQYF. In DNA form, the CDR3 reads TGCAGTGGGAGGAACTTCTCCTACGAGCAGTACTTC.